Each of the 15 T cell receptor beta chains below was sequenced from the same sample in a study of cytomegalovirus exposure and HLA in healthy donors. The PCR had 60 Vbeta and 13 Jbeta primers. Here immunoSEQ multiplex PCR was the method, and the copy in TCRdb shows in-frame clones only, minus some. The sample includes about 200,000 clones, about four fifths of them seen just once. The sample was PBMCs. All receptors derive from a woman aged 40 to 50 in good health and CMV-seronegative.

This clone was counted once. The chain combines TRBV30 with TRBJ1-5; possible D gene TRBD1, 5 bases. Between the trimmed V and J ends, which lost 7 bases and 0 bases, there was a span of 13 bases. CDR1 GTSNPN and CDR2 SVGIG come from the germline V gene (reference sequence). This CDR3 contains 14 residues. The DNA for the CDR3 is TGTGCCTCCCGCGGGGGGTTTAGCAATCAGCCCCAGCATTTT. Translated: CASRGGFSNQPQHF. Based on the CDR3 plus reference TRBV30 and TRBJ1-5, the full variable domain is SQTIHQWPATLVQPVGSPLSLECTVEGTSNPNLYWYRQAAGRGLQLLFYSVGIGQISSEVPQNLSASRPQDRQFILSSKKLLLSDSGFYLCASRGGFSNQPQHFGDGTRLSIL.

The chain is built from TRBV11-2 and TRBJ1-4; the D gene is possibly TRBD1 (5 bases). Germline CDR1 SGHAT, CDR2 FQNNGV. V was cut by 1 base and J by 5 bases, with 11 bases left in between. The CDR3 runs 15 residues. CDR3 nucleotides: TGTGCCAGCAGCTTAGGCGGGACCAGAAATGAAAAACTGTTTTTT. It yields the protein CASSLGGTRNEKLFF.

The rearrangement links TRBV7-9 to TRBJ2-1, with a weak D call TRBD2 (6 bases). V lost 0 bases, J lost 4 bases, and 13 bases lay in between. The CDR3 loop spans 16 amino acids. Germline loops: CDR1 SEHNR, CDR2 FQNEAQ (reference sequence). DNA of the CDR3: TGTGCCAGCAGCTTAGCGTTGGCGGGGAGGTACAATGAGCAGTTCTTC. It encodes CASSLALAGRYNEQFF.

The rearrangement uses TRBV5-4 and TRBJ1-2; D might be TRBD1 (5 bases). Trimming pared 4 bases from V and 5 bases from J, leaving 12 bases between. The CDR3 extends over 13 amino acids. CDR1 is SGHNT and CDR2 is YYREEE in the germline V gene (reference sequence). The chain's CDR3 is CASSRDSGYGYTF. In nucleotides, the CDR3 is TGTGCCAGCAGCCGGGACTCCGGATATGGCTACACCTTC.

This clone turned up a few times. V usage is TRBV19 and J usage is TRBJ1-1; D gene ambiguous. The CDR3 runs to 15 residues. Germline CDR1 reads LNHDA; CDR2 reads SQIVND (reference sequence). The V end lost 6 bases, the J end lost 0 bases, and 14 bases lay between the germline ends. CDR3 in amino acids: CASRLAPSVNTEAFF. The CDR3 DNA follows: TGTGCCAGTAGATTGGCCCCATCAGTGAACACTGAAGCTTTCTTT.

V usage is TRBV9 and J usage is TRBJ2-3, with 8 bases matching TRBD2. This CDR3 spans 16 amino acids. Per the germline V gene, CDR1 is SGDLS and CDR2 is YYNGEE. J lost 0 bases, V lost 0 bases, and 3 bases had no gene match. The CDR3, as DNA: TGTGCCAGCAGCGTAGAATCTAGCGGGAGCACAGATACGCAGTATTTT. Translation gives CASSVESSGSTDTQYF.

V and J are TRBV21-1 and TRBJ2-7; the tabulated D call, TRBD2, remains unverified against the DNA. TRBV21-1 represents a pseudogene. This CDR3 comprises 17 residues. CDR3 protein: CASSPYPGTSGIYEQYV. CDR3 DNA: TGTGCCAGCAGCCCCTACCCCGGGACTAGCGGAATTTACGAGCAGTACGTC.

The rearrangement links TRBV5-4 to TRBJ2-2, with TRBD1 as a possible D gene (7 bases). The germline V and J ends were trimmed by 4 bases and 6 bases, with 22 bases remaining between them. Looked up from germline, CDR1 is SGHNT and CDR2 is YYREEE (reference sequence). The CDR3 spans 17 residues. This CDR3 is CASSHPRTGGGAGELFF. Here the CDR3 DNA reads TGTGCCAGCAGCCACCCGAGGACAGGAGGAGGGGCCGGGGAGCTGTTTTTT.

This clone has only one observation. The rearrangement joins TRBV7-8 to TRBJ2-7; weak D call: TRBD2 (6 bases). Germline V lookup: CDR1 SGHVS, CDR2 FQNEAQ. V dropped 2 bases and J dropped 4 bases, with 18 bases sitting between them. The CDR3 has 16 residues. The CDR3 spells CASSLTRTSRGYEQYF. The CDR3 nucleotides are TGTGCCAGCAGCTTAACCCGGACTTCTCGGGGGTACGAGCAGTACTTC.

This clone showed up just once. The chain employs TRBV19 and TRBJ2-3; 10 nucleotides align to TRBD2. Losses at the gene ends were 7 bases for V and 6 bases for J; bases not matched to a gene: 7. Germline CDR1 and CDR2: LNHDA and SQIVND (reference sequence). This CDR3 comprises 14 residues. In nucleotides, the CDR3 is TGTGCCAGTATGAGCGGGAGGGCCGTTGATACGCAGTATTTT. Encoded protein: CASMSGRAVDTQYF.

On this clone: A junction boundary mismatches the germline segment, possibly from a read error. The chain recombines TRBV7-7 with TRBJ2-3, with 7 bases aligning to TRBD1. Germline CDR1 reads SSHAT; CDR2 reads FNYEAQ (reference sequence). The CDR3 has 14 residues. CDR3 in amino acids: CASSSGQPTDTQYF. CDR3 bases: TGTGCTAGCAGCTCGGGACAGCCCACAGATACGCAGTATTTT.

This chain joins TRBV11-2 and TRBJ2-3; 10 bases agree with TRBD2. Looked up from germline, CDR1 is SGHAT and CDR2 is FQNNGV. The ends lost 7 bases at V and 0 bases at J; junction bases unmatched: 4. This CDR3 has 15 residues. CDR3 nucleotides: TGTGCCAGCACCATAGCGGGGGGAAGCACAGATACGCAGTATTTT. Translation gives CASTIAGGSTDTQYF.

The J gene is TRBJ1-5, the V gene TRBV18; D not certain. The CDR3 covers 13 residues. Germline CDR1 is KGHSH and CDR2 is LQKENI. With 3 bases removed from V and 3 bases from J, the gap between germline ends came to 6 bases. The chain's CDR3 is CASSPGDNQPQHF. CDR3 nucleotides: TGTGCCAGCTCACCCGGGGACAATCAGCCCCAGCATTTT.

The chain links TRBV9 to TRBJ1-2; D is unclear. The germline gives CDR1 SGDLS, CDR2 YYNGEE. V gave up 0 bases and J gave up 7 bases, with 7 bases separating them. This CDR3 is built from 12 residues. DNA of the CDR3: TGTGCCAGCAGCGTAGCGGAGGCTGGCTACACCTTC. Its translation: CASSVAEAGYTF.

V usage is TRBV5-6 and J usage is TRBJ2-7, with 8 bases matching TRBD2. The V gene end was trimmed by 4 bases and the J gene end by 3 bases; junction bases not matched to a gene: 3. The CDR3 has 13 amino acids. Germline V gives CDR1 SGHDT, CDR2 YYEEEE. The CDR3 loop is CASSPGGVYEQYF. The CDR3 nucleotides are TGTGCCAGCAGCCCCGGGGGGGTCTACGAGCAGTACTTC.